The count of the clone carrying this TCR beta chain is one. Trimming took 3 bases from V and 4 from J, leaving 9 bases between them. The germline V gene has CDR1 SEHNR and CDR2 FQNEAQ (reference sequence). The CDR3 is made up of 14 amino acids. Clones were sequenced by immunoSEQ multiplex PCR, and TCRdb holds only the in-frame ones, with some missing. The sample includes some 400,000 clones, roughly 94% of them seen just once. This specimen belongs to a study of shared T cell receptors in the human thymus. Sequenced sample: thymocytes. The genes are TRBV7-9 and TRBJ1-4, with D unresolved. The clonotype originates from a human donor. Here the CDR3 reads CASSFAGLNEKLFF. The CDR3 DNA reads TGTGCCAGCAGCTTCGCTGGTCTTAATGAAAAACTGTTTTTT.